The 7 T cell receptor beta chains in this list originate from one sample, sequenced in a study of blood T cell repertoires in COVID-19. Sequenced by immunoSEQ multiplex PCR; TCRdb stores in-frame clones only, minus some. Among about 180,000 clones listed, roughly 87% were seen once. Material: PBMCs or T cells enriched from blood (not recorded which). The origin of the receptors is a woman aged 40 to 50 with acute COVID-19.

J is TRBJ1-5 and V is TRBV19, with 11 bases identical to TRBD1. The CDR3 length is 13 residues. Germline-derived CDR1 and CDR2 are LNHDA and SQIVND (reference sequence). The ends lost 6 bases at V and 6 bases at J; junction bases unmatched: 1. CDR3 DNA sequence: TGTGCCAGTAGAGGACAGGGGGCTCAGCCCCAGCATTTT. As protein: CASRGQGAQPQHF.

The chain recombines TRBV28 with TRBJ2-5; 8 bases map to TRBD2. Germline CDR1 is MDHEN and CDR2 is SYDVKM. CDR3 length: 16 amino acids. V gave up 5 bases and J gave up 5 bases; unmatched junction bases: 13. The CDR3 spells CASSKLTRGGVETQYF. CDR3 nucleotide sequence: TGTGCCAGCAGTAAACTTACTCGGGGGGGTGTGGAGACCCAGTACTTC. Full variable domain (rest looked up from reference TRBV28 and TRBJ2-5): DVKVTQSSRYLVKRTGEKVFLECVQDMDHENMFWYRQDPGLGLRLIYFSYDVKMKEKGDIPEGYSVSREKKERFSLILESASTNQTSMYLCASSKLTRGGVETQYFGPGTRLLVL.

This rearrangement joins TRBV9 to TRBJ1-4, with 7 bases aligning to TRBD1. In germline, CDR1 is SGDLS, CDR2 YYNGEE. The trim removed 4 bases at V and 8 bases at J, leaving 11 bases unmatched. This CDR3 is built from 15 residues. This CDR3 is CASSPGGTGVEKLFF. Written as DNA, the CDR3 is TGTGCCAGCAGCCCCGGGGGTACAGGGGTGGAAAAACTGTTTTTT.

For this clone: Within the sample, other DNA sequences also encode this same CDR3. V gene TRBV19 combines with J gene TRBJ2-2, with unresolved D. This CDR3 has 16 amino acids. Germline V gene sequence: CDR1 LNHDA, CDR2 SQIVND (reference sequence). V was clipped by 1 base and J by 0 bases, with 9 bases between them. CDR3 region: CASSIGGTANTGELFF. In DNA form, the CDR3 reads TGTGCCAGTAGTATAGGTGGCACAGCGAACACCGGGGAGCTGTTTTTT.

The CDR3 sequence: CASSQDRNSNYGYTF. The CDR3 coding sequence is TGCGCCAGCAGCCAAGATCGGAACAGTAACTATGGCTACACCTTC. The chain carries TRBV4-1 and TRBJ1-2, with D unresolved. CDR3 length: 15 residues. Between the trimmed V and J ends, which lost 0 bases and 1 base, there was a span of 9 bases. Germline V gene data show CDR1 as MGHRA and CDR2 as YSYEKL.

V usage is TRBV10-3 and J usage is TRBJ2-1, with TRBD2 as a possible D gene (7 bases). The V end lost 0 bases, the J end lost 4 bases, and 16 bases lay between the germline ends. CDR3 length: 17 residues. Germline CDR1 is ENHRY and CDR2 is SYGVKD. As DNA, the CDR3 is TGTGCCATCAGTGAGTCGGTGGGACGGGGGGCTTACAATGAGCAGTTCTTC. Protein: CAISESVGRGAYNEQFF.

The chain employs TRBV5-1 and TRBJ1-4, with TRBD1 matching 7 bases. Germline V CDR1 and CDR2: SGHRS, YFSETQ. Germline trimming cut 4 bases from V and 6 bases from J; bases unmatched to any gene: 9. The length of the CDR3 is 15 residues. The chain's CDR3 is CASSLSLGTDEKLFF. The CDR3, as DNA: TGCGCCAGCAGCCTATCATTAGGGACAGATGAAAAACTGTTTTTT. Variable domain in full (rest from reference TRBV5-1 and TRBJ1-4): KAGVTQTPRYLIKTRGQQVTLSCSPISGHRSVSWYQQTPGQGLQFLFEYFSETQRNKGNFPGRFSGRQFSNSRSEMNVSTLELGDSALYLCASSLSLGTDEKLFFGSGTQLSVL.